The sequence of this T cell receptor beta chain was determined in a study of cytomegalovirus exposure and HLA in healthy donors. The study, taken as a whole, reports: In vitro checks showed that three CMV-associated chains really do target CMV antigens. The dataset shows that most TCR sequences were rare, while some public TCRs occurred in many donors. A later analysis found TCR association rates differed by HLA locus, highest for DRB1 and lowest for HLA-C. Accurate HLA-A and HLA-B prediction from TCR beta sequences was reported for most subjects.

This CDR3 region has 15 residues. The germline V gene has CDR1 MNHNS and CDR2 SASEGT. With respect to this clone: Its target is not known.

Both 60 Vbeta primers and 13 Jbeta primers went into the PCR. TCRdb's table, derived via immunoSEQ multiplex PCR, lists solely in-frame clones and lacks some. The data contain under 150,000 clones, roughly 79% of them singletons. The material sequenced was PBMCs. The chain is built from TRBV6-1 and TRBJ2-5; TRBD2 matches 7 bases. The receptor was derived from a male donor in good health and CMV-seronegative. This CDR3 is CAIGVGSGMRETQYF. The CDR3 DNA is TGTGCGATAGGAGTAGGGAGCGGGATGAGAGAGACCCAGTACTTC.